Shown below are 9 T cell receptor beta chains from a single sample sequenced in a study of beta chain features in type 1 diabetes (dated 2018 in TCRdb). Receptor libraries were prepared by the immunoSEQ multiplex PCR assay. The entire isolated RNA was reverse transcribed using the High Capacity cDNA Reverse Transcription Kit, and thus expressed TCRB transcripts were sequenced. In its TCRdb copy, this immuneACCESS table keeps in-frame sequences only and misses some clones. Where compared with another copy, unresolved V genes explain less than half of these, and the others have no known cause. In this sample the table shows hundreds of thousands of clones, 8% of which occur a single time. The ten largest clones capture around 0.45% of the sample. The sequenced sample was central memory CD4+ T cells from blood. These receptors were taken from a woman aged 18-29 years in good health.

The chain joins TRBV6-1 to TRBJ2-3, with TRBD1 matching over 10 bases. J lost 3 bases, V lost 6 bases, and 6 bases had no gene match. The CDR3 totals 15 residues. Germline V gives CDR1 MNHNS, CDR2 SASEGT. In DNA form, the CDR3 reads TGTGCCAGCAGGACAGGGGGCTTCGTGACAGATACGCAGTATTTT. It specifies CASRTGGFVTDTQYF.

This chain joins TRBV19 and TRBJ2-7, with TRBD1 matching over 8 bases. The CDR3 sequence is 14 residues long. The junction had 6 bases not matched to a gene; V was cut back by 6 bases and J by 2 bases. CDR1 and CDR2 from the germline V gene are LNHDA and SQIVND (reference sequence). For the CDR3, the DNA is TGTGCCAGTAGCAGGACAGGGAGAACCTACGAGCAGTACTTC. Its translation is CASSRTGRTYEQYF.

The chain uses TRBV7-5 and TRBJ2-1; TRBD2 was called by the table and not checked on the DNA. TRBV7-5 is designated a pseudogene. The CDR3 loop spans 19 amino acids. The CDR3 region has the DNA TGTGCCAGAAGTTTAACAGGCCTAGCGGGAGTTGGTTCTCGAATTGAGCAGTTCTTC. As protein: CARSLTGLAGVGSRIEQFF.

The chain carries TRBV29-1 and TRBJ2-7; a possible D gene is TRBD1 (6 bases). CDR1 is SQVTM, CDR2 ANQGSEA, per germline. CDR3 size: 12 residues. Between the trimmed V and J ends, which lost 7 bases and 0 bases, there was a span of 10 bases. The chain's CDR3 is CSAGTTSYEQYF. CDR3 coding DNA: TGCAGCGCAGGGACAACCTCCTACGAGCAGTACTTC.

CDR3 residues: CASSPQGANYEQYF. CDR3 nucleotides: TGTGCCAGCAGCCCCCAGGGGGCCAACTACGAGCAGTACTTC. The chain has TRBV11-1 and TRBJ2-7; 8 bases line up with TRBD1. Per the germline V gene, CDR1 is SGHAT and CDR2 is FQDESV (reference sequence). This CDR3 contains 14 residues. V shed 5 bases and J 3 bases; nucleotides not matched to a gene: 6.

This clone was seen ten or more times. The chain links TRBV7-2 to TRBJ2-1, with D maybe TRBD2 (6 bases). CDR3 length equals 14 residues. CDR1 is SGHTA, CDR2 FQGNSA, per germline. V lost 5 bases to trimming and J lost 4 bases, with 12 bases between them. In nucleotides, the CDR3 is TGTGCCAGCAGCCCCGGGACTGGATACAATGAGCAGTTCTTC. It is translated as CASSPGTGYNEQFF.

This clone was seen only a few times. The chain is built from TRBV7-9 and TRBJ2-2; weak D call: TRBD2 (5 bases). CDR1 SEHNR and CDR2 FQNEAQ come from the germline V gene (reference sequence). Trimming shortened V by 7 bases and J by 5 bases, and 14 bases separated the two germline ends. This CDR3 is 14 amino acids long. In DNA form, the CDR3 reads TGTGCCAGCACCGGCGGACTCGAGACCGGGGAGCTGTTTTTT. It specifies CASTGGLETGELFF.

V and J are TRBV27 and TRBJ2-2, with D maybe TRBD1 (8 bases). The CDR3 has 17 residues. Trimming removed 3 bases from V and 6 bases from J, with 20 bases in between. CDR1 is MNHEY, CDR2 SMNVEV, per germline (reference sequence). Here the CDR3 reads CASSLWRSTGGAGELFF. In DNA form, the CDR3 reads TGTGCCAGCAGTTTGTGGAGGAGTACAGGGGGGGCCGGGGAGCTGTTTTTT.

V is TRBV18 and J is TRBJ2-7; 7 bases map to TRBD1. The ends lost 6 bases at V and 0 bases at J; junction bases unmatched: 8. This CDR3 region has 15 residues. Germline V gene sequence: CDR1 KGHSH, CDR2 LQKENI. CDR3 protein: CASSQGGAGSYEQYF. CDR3 DNA: TGTGCCAGCTCCCAAGGGGGCGCGGGCTCCTACGAGCAGTACTTC.